These 15 T cell receptor beta chains share one sample of origin, sequenced in a study of cytomegalovirus exposure and HLA in healthy donors. PCR primers comprised 60 Vbeta and 13 Jbeta primers. Sequencing used immunoSEQ multiplex PCR; TCRdb keeps in-frame clones, though not all of them. The table includes approximately 85,000 clones, around 62% detected once. The sample was PBMCs. These receptors all stem from a woman in her 30s in good health and CMV-seropositive.

The chain recombines TRBV18 with TRBJ1-5; possible D gene TRBD1, 5 bases. The V end lost 4 bases, the J end lost 4 bases, and 11 bases lay between the germline ends. This CDR3 is built from 14 residues. Looked up from germline, CDR1 is KGHSH and CDR2 is LQKENI. The CDR3 DNA reads TGTGCCAGCTCACAATCATCAGGGAATCAGCCCCAGCATTTT. This encodes CASSQSSGNQPQHF.

As for this clone: The junction departs from germline at one end; a sequencing error may be responsible. The chain couples TRBV7-7 to TRBJ2-3, with 8 bases aligning to TRBD2. Germline assignment: CDR1 SSHAT and CDR2 FNYEAQ (reference sequence). The CDR3 consists of 15 residues. The CDR3 reads CASSQGTSGADTQYF. The CDR3 DNA reads as TGTGCTAGCAGCCAAGGAACTAGCGGCGCAGATACGCAGTATTTT.

The chain employs TRBV2 and TRBJ1-2; a weak D match, TRBD1 (5 bases). V was clipped by 6 bases and J by 5 bases, with 10 bases between them. Germline values: CDR1 SNHLY, CDR2 FYNNEI. The CDR3 spans 12 residues. The DNA for the CDR3 is TGTGCCAGCAGAGACCAGGGATATGGCTACACCTTC. It specifies CASRDQGYGYTF.

The chain is built from TRBV29-1 and TRBJ1-3; D is unresolved. This CDR3 is 15 amino acids long. CDR1 and CDR2 (germline): SQVTM, ANQGSEA. The V and J ends lost 0 bases and 0 bases respectively, with 9 bases between them. CDR3 DNA: TGCAGCGTTGAAGATCCAGGCAGCTCTGGAAACACCATATATTTT. Residues: CSVEDPGSSGNTIYF.

This clone was seen a handful of times. The chain joins TRBV19 to TRBJ1-2; D may be TRBD1 (5 bases). CDR3 length: 13 residues. Germline V gives CDR1 LNHDA, CDR2 SQIVND (reference sequence). Deletions cut 4 bases from V and 6 bases from J, with 12 bases between. In DNA form, the CDR3 reads TGTGCCAGTAGTACGCAGGGTAGGAATGGCTACACCTTC. It is translated as CASSTQGRNGYTF.

The V gene is TRBV27, the J gene TRBJ2-5; the match to TRBD2 covers 8 bases. The ends lost 2 bases at V and 4 bases at J; junction bases unmatched: 3. Germline CDR1 reads MNHEY; CDR2 reads SMNVEV (reference sequence). This CDR3 spans 14 amino acids. CDR3 protein: CASSLAGGGETQYF. The CDR3 nucleotides are TGTGCCAGCAGTTTAGCGGGGGGAGGAGAGACCCAGTACTTC.

This rearrangement joins TRBV19 to TRBJ2-1; D is perhaps TRBD1 (6 bases). V dropped 6 bases and J dropped 6 bases, with 15 bases sitting between them. The germline V gene encodes CDR1 LNHDA and CDR2 SQIVND (reference sequence). This CDR3 comprises 14 residues. The CDR3 loop is CASSRGQGFNEQFF. The DNA of the CDR3 is TGTGCCAGTAGCCGCGGGCAGGGGTTCAATGAGCAGTTCTTC.

This chain joins TRBV6-6 and TRBJ1-1; no clear D. Trimming cost V 5 bases and J 3 bases, with 7 bases left between them. There are 12 residues in the CDR3. Germline V gene lookup returns CDR1 MNHNY and CDR2 SVGAGI (reference sequence). The CDR3 reads CASSRSDTEAFF. CDR3 bases: TGTGCCAGCAGTCGCAGTGACACTGAAGCTTTCTTT.

The chain recombines TRBV6-6 with TRBJ2-2; 10 nucleotides line up with TRBD1. The germline V gene encodes CDR1 MNHNY and CDR2 SVGAGI (reference sequence). CDR3 length: 16 amino acids. CDR3 sequence reads: CAIKIQGQGPAGELFF. The CDR3 region has the DNA TGTGCAATCAAGATTCAGGGACAGGGGCCCGCCGGGGAGCTGTTTTTT.

The rearrangement uses TRBV29-1 and TRBJ1-4, with 8 nucleotides matching TRBD1. This CDR3 is 14 amino acids long. CDR1 and CDR2 (germline): SQVTM, ANQGSEA. The ends lost 6 bases at V and 2 bases at J; junction bases unmatched: 5. CDR3 sequence: CSVHRQGTNEKLFF. The DNA of the CDR3 is TGCAGCGTCCACCGACAGGGGACTAATGAAAAACTGTTTTTT.

This clone was counted only a few times. The rearrangement links TRBV19 to TRBJ1-1; D not resolved. Germline CDR1 reads LNHDA; CDR2 reads SQIVND (reference sequence). This CDR3 region has 13 residues. The V and J ends lost 11 bases and 4 bases respectively, with 17 bases between them. The CDR3 DNA reads TGTGCCTCGTTAACAGCGGTTGGCACTGAAGCTTTCTTT. This translates into CASLTAVGTEAFF.

The J gene is TRBJ2-1, the V gene TRBV5-5, with D perhaps matching TRBD1 (6 bases). V shed 2 bases and J shed 3 bases, with 15 bases lying between them. The CDR3 contains 16 residues. In germline, CDR1 is SGHKS, CDR2 YYEKEE (reference sequence). Written as DNA, the CDR3 is TGTGCCAGCAGCTTAATGACAGGACAACTCTACAATGAGCAGTTCTTC. Protein product: CASSLMTGQLYNEQFF.

This clone was recorded a few times. V is TRBV7-9 and J is TRBJ1-3; D is perhaps TRBD1 (6 bases). V was shortened by 5 bases and J by 6 bases, with 14 bases between the two germline ends. The CDR3 has 14 amino acids. Germline V lookup: CDR1 SEHNR, CDR2 FQNEAQ (reference sequence). For the CDR3, the DNA is TGTGCCAGCAGCCATGGGACATTAGAAAACACCATATATTTT. Translating gives CASSHGTLENTIYF.

V is TRBV7-9 and J is TRBJ2-3; 8 bases align to TRBD2. The V and J ends lost 7 bases and 2 bases, in that order; junction bases with no gene match: 5. CDR3 length equals 14 residues. CDR1 SEHNR and CDR2 FQNEAQ come from the germline V gene (reference sequence). CDR3 nucleotide sequence: TGTGCCAGCATTAAGCGGGGGCCCACAGATACGCAGTATTTT. Its translation is CASIKRGPTDTQYF. Full variable domain (outside the CDR3, taken from reference TRBV7-9 and TRBJ2-3): DTGVSQNPRHKITKRGQNVTFRCDPISEHNRLYWYRQTLGQGPEFLTYFQNEAQLEKSRLLSDRFSAERPKGSFSTLEIQRTEQGDSAMYLCASIKRGPTDTQYFGPGTRLTVL.

The chain recombines TRBV6-5 with TRBJ2-7, with TRBD2 matching over 7 bases. With V trimmed by 6 bases and J by 7 bases, 15 bases remained unmatched. Germline-derived CDR1 and CDR2 are MNHEY and SVGAGI. CDR3 size: 15 residues. CDR3 sequence (DNA): TGTGCCAGCAGCTCCTTGGCGGGGGTTTCCCGGGAGCAGTACTTC. This sequence encodes CASSSLAGVSREQYF.